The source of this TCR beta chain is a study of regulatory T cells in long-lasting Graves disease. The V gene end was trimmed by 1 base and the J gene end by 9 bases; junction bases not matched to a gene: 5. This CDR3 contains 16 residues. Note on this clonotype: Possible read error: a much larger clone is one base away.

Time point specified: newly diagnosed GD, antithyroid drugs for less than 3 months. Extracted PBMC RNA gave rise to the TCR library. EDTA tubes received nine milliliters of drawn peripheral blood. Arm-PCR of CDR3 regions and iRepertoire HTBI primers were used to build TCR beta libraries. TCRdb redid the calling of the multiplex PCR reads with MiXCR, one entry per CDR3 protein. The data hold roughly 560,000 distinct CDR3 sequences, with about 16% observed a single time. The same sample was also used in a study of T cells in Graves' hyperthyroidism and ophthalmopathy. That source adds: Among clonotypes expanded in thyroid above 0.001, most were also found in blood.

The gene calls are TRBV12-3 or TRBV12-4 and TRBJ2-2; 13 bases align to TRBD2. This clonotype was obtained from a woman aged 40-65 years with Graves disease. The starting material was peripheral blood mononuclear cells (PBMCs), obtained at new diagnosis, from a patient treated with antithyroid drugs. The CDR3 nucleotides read TGTGCCAGCAGTTTAGGACTAGCGGGGGGAACCAGGGAGCTGTTTTTT. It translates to CASSLGLAGGTRELFF.